What follows describes a single TCR beta chain. The target antigen is unknown. TCRdb's copy holds only in-frame clones and misses some; the assay was immunoSEQ multiplex PCR. The table lists about 380,000 clones, about 97% of them singletons. These data come from a study of shared clonotypes between healthy human individuals. The overall study: Three plates were used per donor for CD4 naive, three for CD4 memory, two for CD8 naive and one for CD8 memory. Study-level findings and limits: Across a handful of donors, naive CD4 shared around 5.3%, naive CD8 3.5% to 4%, memory CD4 less than 2.5%, memory CD8 0.35% to 0.5%. The donor pool, a small one, limited the genetic and exposure-history diversity represented. Blood was the only sampled material, and tissue repertoires likely differ.

Germline loops: CDR1 SNHLY, CDR2 FYNNEI. CDR3 length equals 17 residues. The J segment lost 7 bases and the V segment lost 3 bases, leaving 9 bases of the junction unmatched. This TCR came from a man in his thirties or forties in good health. Material: memory CD8+ T cells sorted from blood. Subset of the sample: CD45RO+ cells pooled with CCR7-negative TemRA cells. The genes are TRBV2 and TRBJ2-2; 12 bases map to TRBD2. CDR3 sequence: CASSESGLAGRNGELFF. The CDR3 DNA reads TGTGCCAGCAGTGAGTCCGGACTAGCGGGAAGGAACGGGGAGCTGTTTTTT.